This T cell receptor beta chain is from a study of blood T cell repertoires in COVID-19. Study overall: Collection of acute and convalescent COVID-19 samples took place in the United States, Italy and Spain. PBMCs, B-cell-depleted T cells, or T cells provided the cDNA or gDNA that made up the material.

The V end lost 4 bases, the J end lost 9 bases, and 7 bases lay between the germline ends. The CDR3 runs to 11 residues. Per the germline V gene, CDR1 is LGHNT and CDR2 is FRNRAP. Some clones are missing from TCRdb's copy, which holds only in-frame ones; the method was immunoSEQ multiplex PCR. The data hold 25,000 to 30,000 clones, with about two thirds observed a single time. The sequence was obtained from a boy aged 2 to 10 with active or convalescent COVID-19. The sequenced sample was peripheral blood. The chain combines TRBV12-5 with TRBJ2-1; D unclear. The DNA for the CDR3 is TGTGCTAGTGGTTCCCGACTTGAGCAGTTCTTC. Translation: CASGSRLEQFF.